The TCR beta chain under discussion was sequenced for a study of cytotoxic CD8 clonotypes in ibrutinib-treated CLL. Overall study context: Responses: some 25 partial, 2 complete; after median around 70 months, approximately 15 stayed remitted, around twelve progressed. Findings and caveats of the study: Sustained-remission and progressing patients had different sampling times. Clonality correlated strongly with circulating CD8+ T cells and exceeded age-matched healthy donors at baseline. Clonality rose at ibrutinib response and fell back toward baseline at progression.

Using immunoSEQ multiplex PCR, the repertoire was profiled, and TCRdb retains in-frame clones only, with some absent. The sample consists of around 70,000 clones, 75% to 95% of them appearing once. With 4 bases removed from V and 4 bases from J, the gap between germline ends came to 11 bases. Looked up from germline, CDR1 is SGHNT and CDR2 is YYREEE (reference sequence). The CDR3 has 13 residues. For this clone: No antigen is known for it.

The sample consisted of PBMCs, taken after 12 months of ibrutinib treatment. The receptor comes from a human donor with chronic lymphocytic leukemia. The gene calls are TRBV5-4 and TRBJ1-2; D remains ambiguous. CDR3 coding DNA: TGTGCCAGCAGCCCTGACTCGATCTATGGCTACACCTTC. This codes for CASSPDSIYGYTF.